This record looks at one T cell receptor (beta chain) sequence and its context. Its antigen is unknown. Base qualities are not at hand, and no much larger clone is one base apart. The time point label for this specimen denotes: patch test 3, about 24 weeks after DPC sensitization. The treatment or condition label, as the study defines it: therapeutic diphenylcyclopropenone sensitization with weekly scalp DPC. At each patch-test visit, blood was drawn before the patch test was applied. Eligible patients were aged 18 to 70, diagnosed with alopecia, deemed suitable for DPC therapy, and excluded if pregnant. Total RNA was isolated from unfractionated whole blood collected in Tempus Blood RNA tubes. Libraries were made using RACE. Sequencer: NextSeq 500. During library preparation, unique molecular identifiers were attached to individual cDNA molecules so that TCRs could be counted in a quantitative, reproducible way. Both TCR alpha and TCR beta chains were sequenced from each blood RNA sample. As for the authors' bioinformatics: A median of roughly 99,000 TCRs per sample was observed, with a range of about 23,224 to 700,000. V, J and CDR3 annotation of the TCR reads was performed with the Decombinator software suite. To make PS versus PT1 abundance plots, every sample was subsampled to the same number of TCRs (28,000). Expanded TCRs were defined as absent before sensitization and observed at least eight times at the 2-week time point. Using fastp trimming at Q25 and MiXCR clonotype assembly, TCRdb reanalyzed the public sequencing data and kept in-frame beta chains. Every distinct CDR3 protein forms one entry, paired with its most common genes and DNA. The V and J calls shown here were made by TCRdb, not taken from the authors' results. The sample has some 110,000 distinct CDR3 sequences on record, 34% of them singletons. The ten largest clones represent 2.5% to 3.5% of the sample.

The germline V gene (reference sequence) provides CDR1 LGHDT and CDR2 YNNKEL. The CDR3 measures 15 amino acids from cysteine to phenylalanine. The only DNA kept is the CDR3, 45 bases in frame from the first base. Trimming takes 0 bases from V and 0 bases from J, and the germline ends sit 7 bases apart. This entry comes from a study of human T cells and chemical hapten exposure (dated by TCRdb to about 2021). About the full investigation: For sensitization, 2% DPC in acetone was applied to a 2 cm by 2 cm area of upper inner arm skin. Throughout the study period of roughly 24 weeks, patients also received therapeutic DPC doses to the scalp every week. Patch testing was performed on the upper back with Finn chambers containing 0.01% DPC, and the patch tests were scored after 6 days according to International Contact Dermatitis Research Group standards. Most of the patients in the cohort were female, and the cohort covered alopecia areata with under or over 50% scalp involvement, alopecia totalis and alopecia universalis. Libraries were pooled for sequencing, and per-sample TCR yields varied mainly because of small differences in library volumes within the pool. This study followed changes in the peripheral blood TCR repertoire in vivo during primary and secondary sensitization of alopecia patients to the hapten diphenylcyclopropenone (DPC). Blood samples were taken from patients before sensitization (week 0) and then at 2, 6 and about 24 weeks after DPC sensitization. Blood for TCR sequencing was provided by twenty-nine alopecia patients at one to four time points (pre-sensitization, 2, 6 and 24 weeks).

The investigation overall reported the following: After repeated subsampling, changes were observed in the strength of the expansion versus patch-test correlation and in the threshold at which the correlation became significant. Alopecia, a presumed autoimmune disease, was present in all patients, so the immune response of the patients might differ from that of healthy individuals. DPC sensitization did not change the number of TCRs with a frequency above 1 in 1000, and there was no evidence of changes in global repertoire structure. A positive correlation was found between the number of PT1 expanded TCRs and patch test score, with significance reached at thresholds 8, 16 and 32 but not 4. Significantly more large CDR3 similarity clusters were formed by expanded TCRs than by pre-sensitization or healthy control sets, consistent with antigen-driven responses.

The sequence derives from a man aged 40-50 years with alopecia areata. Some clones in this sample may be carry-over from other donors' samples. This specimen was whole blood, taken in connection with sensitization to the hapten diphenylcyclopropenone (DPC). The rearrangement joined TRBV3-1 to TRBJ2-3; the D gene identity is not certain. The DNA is TGTGCCAGCAGCCAAGACCCTCTTAGCACAGATACGCAGTATTTT. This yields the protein CASSQDPLSTDTQYF.